This is a list of T cell receptor beta chains from one sample in a study of OX40 agonist ivuxolimab in advanced cancers. TCRdb's copy holds only in-frame clones and misses some; the assay was immunoSEQ multiplex PCR. Of 40,000 to 55,000 clones in the sample, about nine tenths were seen once. The starting material was CD4+ or CD8+ T cells sorted from blood, obtained in a trial of the OX40 agonist ivuxolimab. Receptors originate from an adult with an advanced solid tumor such as melanoma, head and neck, liver or kidney cancer. CDR3s include the opening cysteine and the closing phenylalanine or tryptophan. D genes are given only for firm matches. Where a row states a size, it is once, few, many or the class of an expanded clone; other rows omit it.

V gene: TRBV5-1; J gene: TRBJ2-7; D gene: TRBD1; clone size: .; CDR3 DNA: TGCGCCAGCAGCTTAAGAGGGACAGGTCTCCCCTACGAGCAGTACTTC; CDR3 protein: CASSLRGTGLPYEQYF
V gene: TRBV11-2; J gene: TRBJ2-5; D gene: .; clone size: .; CDR3 DNA: TGTGCCAGCAGCTTAGTGGGTGAGACCCAGTACTTC; CDR3 protein: CASSLVGETQYF
V gene: TRBV6-5; J gene: TRBJ1-1; D gene: .; clone size: .; CDR3 DNA: TGTGCCAGCAGTTACTCTTTGTTGGGTACTGAAGCTTTCTTT; CDR3 protein: CASSYSLLGTEAFF
V gene: TRBV5-1; J gene: TRBJ2-3; D gene: .; clone size: .; CDR3 DNA: TGCGCCAGCAGCTATAGTGGGGAGGCAGATACGCAGTATTTT; CDR3 protein: CASSYSGEADTQYF
V gene: TRBV5-6; J gene: TRBJ2-7; D gene: TRBD2; clone size: .; CDR3 DNA: TGTGCCAGCAGCTTCCCCGGAGGCAGCGGGAGCTCCTACGAGCAGTACTTC; CDR3 protein: CASSFPGGSGSSYEQYF
V gene: TRBV6-5; J gene: TRBJ2-7; D gene: TRBD2; clone size: .; CDR3 DNA: TGTGCCAGCACCCCTGGCGCGGGAGGTGGGTTCGAGCAGTACTTC; CDR3 protein: CASTPGAGGGFEQYF
V gene: TRBV9; J gene: TRBJ2-4; D gene: .; clone size: .; CDR3 DNA: TGTGCCAGCAGCCCAGGGGGCGGGAGGGCCAAAAACATTCAGTACTTC; CDR3 protein: CASSPGGGRAKNIQYF
V gene: TRBV11-2; J gene: TRBJ2-1; D gene: TRBD2; clone size: .; CDR3 DNA: TGTGCCAGCAGCTTAGACGGCCGTTGGGGCGGGAGACTTAACAATGAGCAGTTCTTC; CDR3 protein: CASSLDGRWGGRLNNEQFF
V gene: TRBV7-2; J gene: TRBJ2-3; D gene: .; clone size: .; CDR3 DNA: TGTGCCAGCAGCTTAAGGGGGATAATCACAGATACGCAGTATTTT; CDR3 protein: CASSLRGIITDTQYF
V gene: TRBV19; J gene: TRBJ1-2; D gene: .; clone size: once; CDR3 DNA: TGTGCCAGTAGTCCGCTTGGGGCCTCAACCTATGGCTACACCTTC; CDR3 protein: CASSPLGASTYGYTF
V gene: TRBV7-9; J gene: TRBJ2-1; D gene: TRBD1; clone size: .; CDR3 DNA: TGTGCCAGCAGCTCCCCGGACAGGGTTGAAAATGAGCAGTTCTTC; CDR3 protein: CASSSPDRVENEQFF
V gene: TRBV7-2; J gene: TRBJ2-7; D gene: .; clone size: few; CDR3 DNA: TGTGCCAGCAGCTTAGCGCCCGAGGGCTACGAGCAGTACTTC; CDR3 protein: CASSLAPEGYEQYF
V gene: TRBV19; J gene: TRBJ2-1; D gene: TRBD1; clone size: .; CDR3 DNA: TGTGCCAGTAGTATCGTAGGACAGGGGGCACCTGAGCAGTTCTTC; CDR3 protein: CASSIVGQGAPEQFF
V gene: TRBV6-5; J gene: TRBJ2-2; D gene: .; clone size: .; CDR3 DNA: TGTGCCAGCAGTTACCGTACAACCGGGGAGCTGTTTTTT; CDR3 protein: CASSYRTTGELFF
V gene: TRBV27; J gene: TRBJ1-5; D gene: .; clone size: .; CDR3 DNA: TGTGCCAGCAGTTTACAGGGCGGAGGCGAGAAGGCTCAGCCCCAGCATTTT; CDR3 protein: CASSLQGGGEKAQPQHF
V gene: TRBV7-9; J gene: TRBJ1-2; D gene: .; clone size: .; CDR3 DNA: TGTGCCAGCAGCTTAGGGTTTACCAGGGCGGCTTCTAACTATGGCTACACCTTC; CDR3 protein: CASSLGFTRAASNYGYTF
V gene: TRBV5-8; J gene: TRBJ2-3; D gene: .; clone size: once; CDR3 DNA: TGTGCCAGCAGCTTGGTCGAAAGTGCAGATACGCAGTATTTT; CDR3 protein: CASSLVESADTQYF
V gene: TRBV19; J gene: TRBJ2-1; D gene: .; clone size: .; CDR3 DNA: TGTGCCAGTAGTATGTTTGGACGCAATGAGCAGTTCTTC; CDR3 protein: CASSMFGRNEQFF
V gene: TRBV2; J gene: TRBJ2-5; D gene: .; clone size: .; CDR3 DNA: TGTGCCAGCAGTGAAGGTTGGGGGGGCTGGGAGACCCAGTACTTC; CDR3 protein: CASSEGWGGWETQYF
V gene: TRBV2; J gene: TRBJ2-3; D gene: .; clone size: .; CDR3 DNA: TGTGCCAGCAGTGAGACGGTCAGAGATACGCAGTATTTT; CDR3 protein: CASSETVRDTQYF
V gene: TRBV27; J gene: TRBJ2-1; D gene: .; clone size: .; CDR3 DNA: TGTGCCAGCAGTGACACCCGGGTCGATGAGCAGTTCTTC; CDR3 protein: CASSDTRVDEQFF
V gene: TRBV5-4; J gene: TRBJ2-5; D gene: .; clone size: .; CDR3 DNA: TGTGCCAGCAGCTCCCCGACAGGACAAGAGACCCAGTACTTC; CDR3 protein: CASSSPTGQETQYF
V gene: TRBV13; J gene: TRBJ2-5; D gene: TRBD2; clone size: .; CDR3 DNA: TGTGCCAGCAGCTTAGGGGGGGCTAGCGGGCCGCTAATGATCCAAGAGACCCAGTACTTC; CDR3 protein: CASSLGGASGPLMIQETQYF
V gene: TRBV9; J gene: TRBJ2-5; D gene: .; clone size: .; CDR3 DNA: TGTGCCAGCAGCGTAGTGGACGGCCAAGAGACCCAGTACTTC; CDR3 protein: CASSVVDGQETQYF
V gene: TRBV5-1; J gene: TRBJ2-2; D gene: TRBD2; clone size: .; CDR3 DNA: TGCGCCAGCAGCCCCTGGACTAGCGGGAGGTCCGGGGAGCTGTTTTTT; CDR3 protein: CASSPWTSGRSGELFF
V gene: TRBV19; J gene: TRBJ2-7; D gene: TRBD2; clone size: .; CDR3 DNA: TGTGCCAGTAGTGCGGGACTAGCGGGAGAAATCCCCTACGAGCAGTACTTC; CDR3 protein: CASSAGLAGEIPYEQYF
V gene: TRBV4-1; J gene: TRBJ2-4; D gene: TRBD1; clone size: .; CDR3 DNA: TGCGCCAGCAGCCAAGAACACCGGGACAGGGGGAACATTCAGTACTTC; CDR3 protein: CASSQEHRDRGNIQYF
V gene: TRBV4-2; J gene: TRBJ1-1; D gene: .; clone size: .; CDR3 DNA: TGTGCCAGCAGCCGGGTCCTGAACACTGAAGCTTTCTTT; CDR3 protein: CASSRVLNTEAFF
V gene: TRBV5-5; J gene: TRBJ2-7; D gene: .; clone size: .; CDR3 DNA: TGTGCCAGCAAGCCGGGACTCCCTCTAATGGAGCAGTACTTC; CDR3 protein: CASKPGLPLMEQYF
V gene: TRBV28; J gene: TRBJ2-1; D gene: TRBD1; clone size: .; CDR3 DNA: TGTGCCAGCAGTCATCTAGGGACAGGGGTATGGGGGGAGCAGTTCTTC; CDR3 protein: CASSHLGTGVWGEQFF
V gene: TRBV6-5; J gene: TRBJ2-1; D gene: .; clone size: .; CDR3 DNA: TGTGCCAGCAGTTCTACGTCCTACAATGAGCAGTTCTTC; CDR3 protein: CASSSTSYNEQFF
V gene: TRBV11-2; J gene: TRBJ2-5; D gene: .; clone size: once; CDR3 DNA: TGTGCCAGCAGCCCCCCACAAGTTCAAGAGACCCAGTACTTC; CDR3 protein: CASSPPQVQETQYF
V gene: TRBV9; J gene: TRBJ1-2; D gene: .; clone size: .; CDR3 DNA: TGTGCCAGCAGCGTAGACAGGGATGGCTACACCTTC; CDR3 protein: CASSVDRDGYTF
V gene: TRBV6-5; J gene: TRBJ2-7; D gene: TRBD1; clone size: .; CDR3 DNA: TGTGCCAGCAGTTACTCTGACAGGGGTTACGAGCAGTACTTC; CDR3 protein: CASSYSDRGYEQYF
V gene: TRBV6-5; J gene: TRBJ2-1; D gene: .; clone size: .; CDR3 DNA: TGTGCCAGCAGTTACTCGATGGACAATGAGCAGTTCTTC; CDR3 protein: CASSYSMDNEQFF
V gene: TRBV27; J gene: TRBJ2-7; D gene: .; clone size: .; CDR3 DNA: TGTGCCAGCAGTTTCGGACAGTCCTACGAGCAGTACTTC; CDR3 protein: CASSFGQSYEQYF
V gene: TRBV7-2; J gene: TRBJ1-2; D gene: .; clone size: .; CDR3 DNA: TGTGCCAGCAGCTCGCCTGACAGAAACCCATATGGCTACACCTTC; CDR3 protein: CASSSPDRNPYGYTF
V gene: TRBV9; J gene: TRBJ1-2; D gene: TRBD1; clone size: .; CDR3 DNA: TGTGCCAGCAGTGCCTCCGGGACAGGGGATGGCTACACCTTC; CDR3 protein: CASSASGTGDGYTF
V gene: TRBV4-1; J gene: TRBJ2-7; D gene: .; clone size: .; CDR3 DNA: TGCGCCAGCAGCCAAGAAAGGCAGGGCTACGAGCAGTACTTC; CDR3 protein: CASSQERQGYEQYF
V gene: TRBV7-3; J gene: TRBJ2-5; D gene: .; clone size: .; CDR3 DNA: TGTGCCAGCAGCTTAAACGGGGGGCCCAGGGAGACCCAGTACTTC; CDR3 protein: CASSLNGGPRETQYF
V gene: TRBV7-3; J gene: TRBJ2-2; D gene: .; clone size: .; CDR3 DNA: TGTGCCAGCAGCTTATTGGGGACCGGGGAGCTGTTTTTT; CDR3 protein: CASSLLGTGELFF
V gene: TRBV30; J gene: TRBJ2-7; D gene: .; clone size: once; CDR3 DNA: TGTGCCTGGAGCGCAGGCTACGAGCAGTACTTC; CDR3 protein: CAWSAGYEQYF
V gene: TRBV19; J gene: TRBJ1-1; D gene: TRBD1; clone size: .; CDR3 DNA: TGTGCCAGTAGTATCGACAGGGGGCTTAAAACTGAAGCTTTCTTT; CDR3 protein: CASSIDRGLKTEAFF
V gene: TRBV5-6; J gene: TRBJ2-7; D gene: TRBD2; clone size: once; CDR3 DNA: TGTGCCAGCAGCTTTGGTGGACTAGCGGGAGTAACTAGAGCCTACGAGCAGTACTTC; CDR3 protein: CASSFGGLAGVTRAYEQYF
V gene: TRBV13; J gene: TRBJ2-1; D gene: .; clone size: .; CDR3 DNA: TGTGCCAGCAGCTTTGGTCGGGAAATAGACAATGAGCAGTTCTTC; CDR3 protein: CASSFGREIDNEQFF
V gene: TRBV28; J gene: TRBJ2-1; D gene: TRBD2; clone size: .; CDR3 DNA: TGTGCCAGTACGACTAGCGGGGACAATGAGCAGTTCTTC; CDR3 protein: CASTTSGDNEQFF
V gene: TRBV6-1; J gene: TRBJ1-2; D gene: .; clone size: .; CDR3 DNA: TGTGCCAGCAGTGAAGTGTGGGGAGATCCTAACTATGGCTACACCTTC; CDR3 protein: CASSEVWGDPNYGYTF
V gene: TRBV28; J gene: TRBJ2-7; D gene: TRBD1; clone size: .; CDR3 DNA: TGTGCCAGCAGCTTACGGGACAGGGGATCCTACGAGCAGTACTTC; CDR3 protein: CASSLRDRGSYEQYF
V gene: TRBV28; J gene: TRBJ2-2; D gene: .; clone size: .; CDR3 DNA: TGTGCCAGCAGCACGACTAGACGCGCGAACACCGGGGAGCTGTTTTTT; CDR3 protein: CASSTTRRANTGELFF
V gene: TRBV5-1; J gene: TRBJ2-5; D gene: .; clone size: .; CDR3 DNA: TGCGCCAGCAGGCTGGCCGGGCTGCAAGAGACCCAGTACTTC; CDR3 protein: CASRLAGLQETQYF
V gene: TRBV11-3; J gene: TRBJ2-7; D gene: .; clone size: .; CDR3 DNA: TGTGCCAGCAGCTTAGCAGGGGCGGCCTCCTACGAGCAGTACTTC; CDR3 protein: CASSLAGAASYEQYF
V gene: TRBV6-5; J gene: TRBJ2-7; D gene: .; clone size: .; CDR3 DNA: TGTGCCAGCAGTGCCGGCGGAACCTACGAGCAGTACTTC; CDR3 protein: CASSAGGTYEQYF
V gene: TRBV25-1; J gene: TRBJ2-7; D gene: .; clone size: .; CDR3 DNA: TGTGCCAGCAGGGTCAGCGGCCACTCCTACGAGCAGTACTTC; CDR3 protein: CASRVSGHSYEQYF
V gene: TRBV7-8; J gene: TRBJ2-2; D gene: TRBD2; clone size: few; CDR3 DNA: TGTGCCAGCAGCTTAGTTCCACGGGAGGGGAACACCGGGGAGCTGTTTTTT; CDR3 protein: CASSLVPREGNTGELFF
V gene: TRBV19; J gene: TRBJ2-1; D gene: TRBD2; clone size: .; CDR3 DNA: TGTGCCACAACAGCGGGACTAGCGGCCTACAATGAGCAGTTCTTC; CDR3 protein: CATTAGLAAYNEQFF